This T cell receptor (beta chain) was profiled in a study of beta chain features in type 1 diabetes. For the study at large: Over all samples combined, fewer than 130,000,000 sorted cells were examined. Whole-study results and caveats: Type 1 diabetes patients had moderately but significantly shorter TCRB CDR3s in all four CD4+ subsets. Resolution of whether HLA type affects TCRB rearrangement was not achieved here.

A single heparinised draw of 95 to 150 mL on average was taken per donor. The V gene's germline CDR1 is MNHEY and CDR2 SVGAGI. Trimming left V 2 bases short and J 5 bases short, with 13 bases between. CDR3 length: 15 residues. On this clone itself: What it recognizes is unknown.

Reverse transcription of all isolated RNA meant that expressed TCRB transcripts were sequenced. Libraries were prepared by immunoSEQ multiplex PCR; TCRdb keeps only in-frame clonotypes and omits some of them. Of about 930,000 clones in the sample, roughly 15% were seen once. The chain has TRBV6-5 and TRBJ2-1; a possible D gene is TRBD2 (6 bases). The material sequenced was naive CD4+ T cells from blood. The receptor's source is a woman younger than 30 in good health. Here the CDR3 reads CASSYGGTVHNEQFF. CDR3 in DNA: TGTGCCAGCAGTTACGGCGGGACGGTGCACAATGAGCAGTTCTTC.